This TCR beta chain derives from a study of blood T cell repertoires in COVID-19. Sequenced by immunoSEQ multiplex PCR; TCRdb stores in-frame clones only, minus some. The sample holds around 200,000 clones, roughly 84% seen once. CDR1 and CDR2 from the germline V gene are LNHDA and SQIVND (reference sequence). V shed 2 bases, J shed 7 bases, and the junction held 10 bases outside the gene matches. The length of the CDR3 is 16 residues. The chain combines TRBV19 with TRBJ2-1, with 8 bases lining up with TRBD2. Sequencing input: peripheral blood. This TCR derives from an elderly woman with acute or convalescent COVID-19. CDR3 bases: TGTGCCAGTAGTATATGGGCGGGAGGCCTACAGAATGAGCAGTTCTTC. The encoded protein is CASSIWAGGLQNEQFF.